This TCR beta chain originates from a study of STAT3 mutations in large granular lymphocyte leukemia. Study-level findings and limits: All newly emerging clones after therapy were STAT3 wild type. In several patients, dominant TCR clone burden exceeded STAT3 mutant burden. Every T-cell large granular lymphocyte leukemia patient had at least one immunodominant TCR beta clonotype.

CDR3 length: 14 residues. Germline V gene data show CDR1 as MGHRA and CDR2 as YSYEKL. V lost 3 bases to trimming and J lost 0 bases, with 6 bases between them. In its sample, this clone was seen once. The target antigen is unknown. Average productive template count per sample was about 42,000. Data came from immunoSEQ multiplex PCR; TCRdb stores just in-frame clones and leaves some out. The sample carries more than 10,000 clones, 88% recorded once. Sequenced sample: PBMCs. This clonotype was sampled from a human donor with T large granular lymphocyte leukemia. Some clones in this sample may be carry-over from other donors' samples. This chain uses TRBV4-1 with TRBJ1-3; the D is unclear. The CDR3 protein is CASSQFYSGNTIYF. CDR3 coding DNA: TGCGCCAGCAGCCAGTTCTACTCTGGAAACACCATATATTTT.